These 18 T cell receptor beta chains were all obtained from the same sample, sequenced in a study of blood T cells in healthy people across ages. Next came a second PCR, run for about 7 to 11 cycles, which used a sample-barcoded 5' primer along with a J-beta primer mix. Each CDR3 protein gets one entry after TCRdb re-called the 5' RACE reads with MiXCR. This sample has approximately 800,000 distinct CDR3 sequences, with just under 25% found just once. In addition, the sample was reused for a study of T cells of mothers and their children.

The material sequenced was blood. The receptors shown here come from a boy between 10 and 17 years old in good health.

The rearrangement uses TRBV20-1 and TRBJ1-1; 7 positions agree with TRBD1. Germline CDR1 DFQATT, CDR2 SNEGSKA (reference sequence). The V and J ends lost 3 bases and 5 bases, in that order; junction bases with no gene match: 12. This CDR3 is 15 amino acids long. The CDR3 DNA follows: TGCAGTGCTAGTGAGAGGGGGCCGGCTGGGACTGAAGCTTTCTTT. Translated: CSASERGPAGTEAFF.

This clonotype was detected many times. The J gene is TRBJ1-6, the V gene TRBV28, with 7 positions matching TRBD1. From germline, CDR1 is MDHEN and CDR2 SYDVKM. V was clipped by 3 bases and J by 10 bases; unmatched bases: 12. The CDR3 spans 16 residues. CDR3 loop: CASSLTGPGGGSPLHF. In DNA form, the CDR3 reads TGTGCCAGCAGTTTGACAGGGCCAGGAGGAGGCTCACCCCTCCACTTT. Complete variable domain (other parts from reference TRBV28 and TRBJ1-6): DVKVTQSSRYLVKRTGEKVFLECVQDMDHENMFWYRQDPGLGLRLIYFSYDVKMKEKGDIPEGYSVSREKKERFSLILESASTNQTSMYLCASSLTGPGGGSPLHFGNGTRLTVT.

The chain uses TRBV20-1 and TRBJ2-3; 9 nucleotides line up with TRBD2. V lost 4 bases, J lost 7 bases, and 9 bases stayed unmatched. The length of the CDR3 is 14 residues. Germline lookup yields CDR1 DFQATT and CDR2 SNEGSKA (reference sequence). In nucleotides, the CDR3 is TGCAGTGCTAAGGCCGGGACTAGCACGTATACGCAGTATTTT. Translation: CSAKAGTSTYTQYF.

This chain links TRBV7-9 with TRBJ2-4; 7 nucleotides agree with TRBD1. Germline lookup yields CDR1 SEHNR and CDR2 FQNEAQ (reference sequence). Trimming took 7 bases from V and 1 from J; bases not matched to a gene: 7. The CDR3 spans 15 residues. CDR3 residues: CASTPLDRAKNIQYF. CDR3 DNA: TGTGCCAGCACCCCCCTGGACAGGGCCAAAAACATTCAGTACTTC.

The rearrangement links TRBV28 to TRBJ1-3; D remains ambiguous. The CDR3 covers 13 residues. V shed 4 bases and J shed 0 bases, with 4 bases lying between them. Germline CDR1 reads MDHEN; CDR2 reads SYDVKM. CDR3 coding DNA: TGTGCCAGCAGTTACGCCTCTGGAAACACCATATATTTT. Residues: CASSYASGNTIYF. Full variable domain (remainder filled in from reference TRBV28 and TRBJ1-3): DVKVTQSSRYLVKRTGEKVFLECVQDMDHENMFWYRQDPGLGLRLIYFSYDVKMKEKGDIPEGYSVSREKKERFSLILESASTNQTSMYLCASSYASGNTIYFGEGSWLTVV.

The sample holds many counts of this clonotype. The CDR3 sequence is CASSPTGAENTEAFF. The CDR3 DNA reads TGCGCCAGCAGCCCGACAGGGGCGGAGAACACTGAAGCTTTCTTT. This sequence joins TRBV5-1 and TRBJ1-1; 8 bases fit TRBD1. Trimming cost V 4 bases and J 1 base; bases outside gene matches: 6. Germline CDR1 SGHRS, CDR2 YFSETQ. The CDR3 is made up of 15 amino acids.

The sample holds a few counts of this clonotype. The CDR3 does not close with the conserved phenylalanine or tryptophan, likely indicating a read error. This chain uses TRBV12-3 or TRBV12-4 with TRBJ1-2; 8 bases fit TRBD1. With V trimmed by 6 bases and J by 4 bases, 4 bases remained unmatched. This CDR3 is 13 amino acids long. The CDR3 sequence is CASSQTGVYGYTL. The CDR3 DNA reads TGTGCCAGCAGCCAGACAGGGGTCTATGGCTACACCCTC.

The chain carries TRBV7-2 and TRBJ2-1; D ambiguous. The CDR3 length is 15 residues. Germline assignment: CDR1 SGHTA and CDR2 FQGNSA. Trimming stripped 2 bases from V and 0 bases from J, with 8 bases between. The CDR3 spells CASSLSQTSYNEQFF. CDR3 bases: TGTGCCAGCAGCTTATCACAGACCTCCTACAATGAGCAGTTCTTC.

V usage is TRBV29-1 and J usage is TRBJ2-3, with 12 bases matching TRBD2. Germline loops: CDR1 SQVTM, CDR2 ANQGSEA. Trimming took 6 bases from V and 5 from J; bases not matched to a gene: 3. There are 13 residues in the CDR3. The CDR3 sequence: CSVLTSGGDTQYF. Here the CDR3 DNA reads TGCAGCGTGTTGACTAGCGGGGGAGATACGCAGTATTTT.

This clonotype was seen a few times. The chain carries TRBV7-2 and TRBJ1-2; 8 nucleotides match TRBD1. The junction had 5 bases not matched to a gene; V was cut back by 3 bases and J by 8 bases. Germline CDR1 is SGHTA and CDR2 is FQGNSA. This CDR3 is built from 13 residues. CDR3 nucleotides: TGTGCCAGCAGCTTTCAGGGGGCGCGCGGCTACACCTTC. Its translation is CASSFQGARGYTF. The complete variable domain, with remaining parts taken from reference TRBV7-2 and TRBJ1-2, reads GAGVSQSPSNKVTEKGKDVELRCDPISGHTALYWYRQSLGQGLEFLIYFQGNSAPDKSGLPSDRFSAERTGGSVSTLTIQRTQQEDSAVYLCASSFQGARGYTFGSGTRLTVV.

The rearrangement uses TRBV10-3 and TRBJ2-5, with unresolved D. The CDR3 length is 12 residues. Between the trimmed V and J ends, which lost 4 bases and 5 bases, there was a span of 8 bases. CDR1 is ENHRY, CDR2 SYGVKD, per germline. The CDR3 spells CAISAGGETQYF. The CDR3 nucleotides are TGTGCCATCAGTGCCGGTGGGGAGACCCAGTACTTC.

The J gene is TRBJ1-6, the V gene TRBV7-9; 9 bases line up with TRBD1. V gave up 5 bases and J gave up 10 bases; unmatched junction bases: 6. Germline CDR1 reads SEHNR; CDR2 reads FQNEAQ (reference sequence). The CDR3 contains 14 residues. In DNA form, the CDR3 reads TGTGCCAGCAGCCTCAGGACAGGGGAGTCACCCCTCCACTTT. Protein: CASSLRTGESPLHF.

The sample holds a few counts of this clonotype. In nucleotides, the CDR3 is TGTGCCAGCAGTTTCGGATCACTCTCCTTGGGTGAGCAGTTCTTC. It specifies CASSFGSLSLGEQFF. The V gene is TRBV12-3 or TRBV12-4, the J gene TRBJ2-1; D gene unclear. This CDR3 is built from 15 residues. V was trimmed by 3 bases and J by 9 bases, leaving 18 bases between them.

This clonotype was seen more than once but under ten times. V gene TRBV12-3 or TRBV12-4 combines with J gene TRBJ2-5; TRBD2 matches 10 bases. V lost 6 bases and J lost 4; bases outside the gene matches: 8. The CDR3 spans 15 residues. The DNA for the CDR3 is TGTGCCAGCAGGCCACTAGCGGGAAAACGAGAGACCCAGTACTTC. It is translated as CASRPLAGKRETQYF.

This chain connects TRBV7-9 to TRBJ2-1; D is unresolved. The V and J ends lost 2 bases and 9 bases respectively, with 11 bases between them. In germline, CDR1 is SEHNR, CDR2 FQNEAQ (reference sequence). The CDR3 is made up of 13 amino acids. CDR3 sequence: CASSLPEWGEQFF. DNA for the CDR3: TGTGCCAGCAGCTTACCGGAATGGGGTGAGCAGTTCTTC.

This clonotype has just a few counts. The chain is built from TRBV28 and TRBJ2-4; the match to TRBD1 covers 8 bases. J lost 5 bases, V lost 6 bases, and 12 bases had no gene match. The CDR3 is 16 amino acids. Germline lookup yields CDR1 MDHEN and CDR2 SYDVKM. CDR3 sequence reads: CASSSPGTGYENIQYF. The CDR3 DNA follows: TGTGCCAGCAGCTCCCCCGGGACAGGCTACGAAAACATTCAGTACTTC.

To note about this clonotype: The junction shows a germline mismatch at one end, possibly a read error. The rearrangement uses TRBV7-9 and TRBJ2-5, with 8 bases fitting TRBD2. This CDR3 spans 14 amino acids. Germline CDR1 reads SEHNR; CDR2 reads FQNEAQ (reference sequence). The CDR3, as DNA: TGTGCCAGCAGCTTAGTAGCGGGGCAAGACACCCAGTACTTC. Translating it yields CASSLVAGQDTQYF.

The rearrangement joins TRBV7-6 to TRBJ2-1; 9 nucleotides align to TRBD2. V lost 4 bases to trimming and J lost 8 bases; unmatched junction nucleotides: 9. The CDR3 length is 15 residues. From germline, CDR1 is SGHVS and CDR2 FNYEAQ. The CDR3 DNA sequence: TGTGCCAGCAGCTCCAAGGGCGGGGGGGGCCATGAGCAGTTCTTC. Its translation: CASSSKGGGGHEQFF.